This T cell receptor (beta chain) was recorded in a study of cytomegalovirus exposure and HLA in healthy donors. About the study: Later, an analysis reported that the 120 or so validation repertoires had used the same platform as the roughly 650 first-cohort repertoires.

Details on this clone: Its antigen is currently unknown.

Repertoires were generated with immunoSEQ multiplex PCR, while TCRdb's copy carries only in-frame clones and drops some. The data show about 180,000 clones, with 85% seen just once and 15% to 20% held by the top ten. This CDR3 has 20 amino acids. With V trimmed by 3 bases and J by 1 base, 17 bases remained unmatched. Overall study results and limits: For cytomegalovirus status, the classifier reportedly gave diagnoses with high specificity and sensitivity. Despite most TCR sequences being rare, some public TCRs occurred in many donors.

The receptor's source is a young man in good health and CMV-seropositive. This chain joins TRBV5-3 and TRBJ2-7; 12 positions agree with TRBD2. TRBV5-3 is marked as an open reading frame, function uncertain. Sequencing used PBMCs. CDR3 coding DNA: TGTGCCAGAAGCTCTGGGGATTTTCTAGCGGGAGGGCCCCCTTCCTACGAGCAGTACTTC. Protein product: CARSSGDFLAGGPPSYEQYF.